The 7 T cell receptor beta chains given below trace back to one sample, sequenced in a study of blood T cell repertoires in COVID-19. Clones were sequenced by immunoSEQ multiplex PCR, and TCRdb holds only the in-frame ones, with some missing. The sample yields about 91,000 clones, more than 75% seen once. The sample taken for sequencing was peripheral blood. The receptors originated from a woman at least 80 years old with active COVID-19.

V usage is TRBV24-1 and J usage is TRBJ2-1, with TRBD1 as a possible D gene (5 bases). Between the trimmed V and J ends, which lost 2 bases and 4 bases, there was a span of 14 bases. CDR1 and CDR2 from the germline V gene are KGHDR and SFDVKD. This CDR3 spans 16 amino acids. CDR3: CATSDSGSVNYNEQFF. The CDR3, as DNA: TGTGCCACCAGTGATTCAGGGTCGGTGAATTACAATGAGCAGTTCTTC.

The V and J genes are TRBV3-1 (or the pseudogene TRBV3-2) and TRBJ1-1; no firm D call. Deletions cut 4 bases from V and 8 bases from J, with 11 bases between. This CDR3 is 12 amino acids long. The germline CDR1 and CDR2 sequences are LGHDT and YNNKEL (reference sequence). DNA for the CDR3: TGTGCCAGCAGCCCCTATCATAGCGAAGCTTTCTTT. Its translation is CASSPYHSEAFF.

CDR3 in amino acids: CASSEPTLAKNIQYF. The CDR3 DNA reads as TGCGCCAGCAGTGAGCCTACCTTAGCCAAAAACATTCAGTACTTC. The gene calls are TRBV10-1 and TRBJ2-4; D is uncertain. The CDR3 runs to 15 residues. V shed 2 bases and J shed 0 bases, with 8 bases lying between them. Germline assignment: CDR1 WNHNN and CDR2 SYGVQD (reference sequence).

The rearrangement joins TRBV6-5 to TRBJ2-1; 8 positions agree with TRBD1. This CDR3 contains 15 residues. J lost 7 bases, V lost 2 bases, and 7 bases had no gene match. CDR1 is MNHEY and CDR2 is SVGAGI in the germline V gene. CDR3 region: CASSYMGTGKNEQFF. In DNA form, the CDR3 reads TGTGCCAGCAGTTACATGGGGACAGGAAAAAATGAGCAGTTCTTC.

As to this clone: Compared with germline, one end of the junction differs, possibly owing to a read error. The chain recombines TRBV28 with TRBJ1-5, with D possibly matching TRBD1 (5 bases). CDR1 and CDR2 from the germline V gene are MDHEN and SYDVKM. The CDR3 totals 14 residues. DNA of the CDR3: TGTGCCAGCAGTTTAGCCGGGACTCCCTCATCTCAGGCATTT. Translation: CASSLAGTPSSQAF.

This clone was seen only a few times. The rearrangement uses TRBV19 and TRBJ2-2; a weak D match, TRBD2 (6 bases). Trimming shortened V by 5 bases and J by 4 bases, and 11 bases separated the two germline ends. CDR3 length: 14 residues. Germline V gives CDR1 LNHDA, CDR2 SQIVND (reference sequence). The CDR3 DNA is TGTGCCAGTAGTTCCGGGAGCTTCACCGGGGAGCTGTTTTTT. This encodes CASSSGSFTGELFF.

The V gene is TRBV6-5, the J gene TRBJ2-3; tentative D call: TRBD2 (6 bases). Trimming took off 3 bases at V and 6 bases at J, with 10 bases between the two ends. Germline V gene lookup returns CDR1 MNHEY and CDR2 SVGAGI. This CDR3 spans 13 amino acids. CDR3 sequence: CASSYSGGDTQYF. DNA of the CDR3: TGTGCCAGCAGTTATTCTGGAGGGGATACGCAGTATTTT.